This T cell receptor beta chain derives from a study of response to subunit inactivated influenza vaccine. V shed 1 base and J shed 5 bases, with 15 bases lying between them. This CDR3 region has 15 residues. Whole-study results and caveats: Authors suggested that a seasonal influenza vaccination recruits few new T cells each time.

One entry per CDR3 protein results from TCRdb running MiXCR on the RT-PCR reads. The sample includes roughly 760,000 distinct CDR3 sequences, roughly 20% of them seen just once. This clonotype was detected many times. Its cognate antigen is unknown. J is TRBJ2-7 and V is TRBV12-3 or TRBV12-4; D gene uncertain. This specimen was PBMCs from blood, taken 4 to 6 days after vaccination. The TCR originated in a man between 45 and 60 years old who received an inactivated influenza vaccine. CDR3 sequence reads: CASSLGGSLGDEQYF. The DNA of the CDR3 is TGTGCCAGCAGTTTAGGAGGCAGCCTTGGAGACGAGCAGTACTTC.